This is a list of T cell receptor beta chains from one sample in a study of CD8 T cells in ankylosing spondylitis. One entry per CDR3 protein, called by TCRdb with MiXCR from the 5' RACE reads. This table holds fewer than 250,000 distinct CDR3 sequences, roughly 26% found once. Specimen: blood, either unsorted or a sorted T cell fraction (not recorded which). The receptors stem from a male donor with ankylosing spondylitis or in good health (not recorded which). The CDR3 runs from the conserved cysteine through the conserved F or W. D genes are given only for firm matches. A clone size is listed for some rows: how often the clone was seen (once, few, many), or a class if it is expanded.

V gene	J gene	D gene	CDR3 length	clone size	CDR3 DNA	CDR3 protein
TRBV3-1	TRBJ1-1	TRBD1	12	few	TGTGCCAGCAGCCCTGGGACAGGGGAAGCTTTCTTT	CASSPGTGEAFF
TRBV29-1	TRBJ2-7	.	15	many	TGCAGCGTTAAAGGAGGCCCAAGGAGCTCCTACGAGCAGTACTTC	CSVKGGPRSSYEQYF
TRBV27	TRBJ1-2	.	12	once	TGTGCCAGCAGTTTATCTCACGGGGGCTACACCTTC	CASSLSHGGYTF
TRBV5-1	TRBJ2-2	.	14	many	TGCGCCAGCAGCCTCGACAGTGGAACCGGGGAGCTGTTTTTT	CASSLDSGTGELFF
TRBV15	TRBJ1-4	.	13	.	TGTGCCACCAGCAGAGTAGGGACCCCAAAACTGTTTTTT	CATSRVGTPKLFF
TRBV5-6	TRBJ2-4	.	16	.	TGTGCCAGCAGCAGTGCTAGCCACCTAGCCAAAAACATTCAGTACTTC	CASSSASHLAKNIQYF
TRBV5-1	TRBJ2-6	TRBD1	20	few	TGCGCCAGCAGCCTAACCGGGACAGGAATACCGACTCTGGGGGCCAACGTCCTGACTTTC	CASSLTGTGIPTLGANVLTF
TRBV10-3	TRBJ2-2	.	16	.	TGTGCCATCAGTGAGACGCCGGGCCGCAACACCGGGGAGCTGTTTTTT	CAISETPGRNTGELFF
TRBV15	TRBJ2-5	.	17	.	TGTGCCACCAGCAGAGATTTGGGGATTCCCCTCCAAGAGACCCAGTACTTC	CATSRDLGIPLQETQYF
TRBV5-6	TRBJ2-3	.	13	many	TGTGCCAGCAGAGTGGCCCAGACAGATACGCAGTATTTT	CASRVAQTDTQYF
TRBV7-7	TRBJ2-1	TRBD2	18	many	TGTGCTAGCAGCCCCGGTCTAGCGGGAGTTACCTCCTACAATGAGCAGTTCTTC	CASSPGLAGVTSYNEQFF
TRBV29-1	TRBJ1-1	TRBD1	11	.	TGCAGCGTCCTGACAGGGGCTGAAGCTTTCTTT	CSVLTGAEAFF
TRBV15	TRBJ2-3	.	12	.	TGTGCCACCAGCAGAGTTCGTGATACGCAGTATTTT	CATSRVRDTQYF
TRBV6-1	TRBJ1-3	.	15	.	TGTGCCAGCCGTGAACAGGGCCTCCCTGGAAACACCATATATTTT	CASREQGLPGNTIYF
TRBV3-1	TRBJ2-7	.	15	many	TGTGCCAGCAGCCAAGATGAAGTCCCCTCCTACGAGCAGTACTTC	CASSQDEVPSYEQYF
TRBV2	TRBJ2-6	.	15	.	TGTGCCAGCAGTGCTGTTCGATCTGGGGCCAACGTCCTGACTTTC	CASSAVRSGANVLTF